This passage covers 16 T cell receptor beta chains from one sample sequenced in a study of vaccination effects on CD4 cells after COVID-19 (dated by TCRdb to 2021 to 2024). Receptor libraries were prepared by the immunoSEQ multiplex PCR assay. TCRdb re-hosts the immuneACCESS table, in-frame sequences only. Its copies lack some clones; in the studies checked, an unresolved V gene accounts for under half of them, and the cause for the rest is not known. The sample contains about 40,000 clones, 65% to 75% of them found a single time. The top ten constitute about 8.4% of the sample. After around ten days of culture, CD4+ T cells were isolated with the EasySep CD4+ T cell isolation kit. Each participant got two doses of an mRNA SARS-CoV-2 vaccine, either BNT162b2 or mRNA-1273. No antigen is known for these receptors. Specimen: CD4+ T cells from PBMCs cultured without peptide, collected after COVID-19 vaccination. Receptor source: a human donor who received a COVID-19 vaccine.

Written as DNA, the CDR3 is TGTGCCAGCTCACCAATTTGGGACGCAAAAACCATTGAAGCTTTCTTT. Amino acid sequence: CASSPIWDAKTIEAFF. This chain links TRBV18 with TRBJ1-1; a possible D gene is TRBD1 (5 bases). Trimming left V 2 bases short and J 7 bases short, with 20 bases between. The CDR3 runs 16 residues. Germline CDR1 reads KGHSH; CDR2 reads LQKENI.

The chain combines TRBV5-8 with TRBJ1-2; D is unresolved. Germline V gene data show CDR1 as SGHTS and CDR2 as YDEGEE. The CDR3 consists of 14 residues. The V and J ends lost 5 bases and 5 bases respectively, with 16 bases between them. The CDR3 protein is CASSLGMLAYGYTF. In nucleotides, the CDR3 is TGTGCCAGCAGTCTTGGTATGCTAGCTTATGGCTACACCTTC.

The chain recombines TRBV29-1 with TRBJ1-2; TRBD1 matches at 7 bases. With 6 bases clipped from V and 4 bases from J, the junction kept 11 bases outside the gene matches. CDR1 SQVTM and CDR2 ANQGSEA come from the germline V gene. CDR3 length equals 14 residues. The chain's CDR3 is CSVAGQVVSYGYTF. DNA of the CDR3: TGCAGCGTCGCCGGACAGGTCGTGAGCTATGGCTACACCTTC.

The rearrangement links TRBV2 to TRBJ2-1, with TRBD2 matching 7 bases. The CDR3 contains 18 residues. From germline, CDR1 is SNHLY and CDR2 FYNNEI. The ends lost 4 bases at V and 2 bases at J; junction bases unmatched: 14. CDR3 amino acids: CASSVRKQAGRTYNEQFF. The DNA for the CDR3 is TGTGCCAGCAGTGTAAGGAAGCAAGCGGGGAGAACCTACAATGAGCAGTTCTTC.

The chain couples TRBV10-3 to TRBJ1-5, with D tentatively TRBD1 (5 bases). CDR1 and CDR2 (germline): ENHRY, SYGVKD. V lost 2 bases and J 7 bases, leaving 15 bases between the germline ends. The CDR3 length is 15 residues. In DNA, the CDR3 is TGTGCCATCAGTGAGCAAGACAGTAATACCCAGCCCCAGCATTTT. Amino acids: CAISEQDSNTQPQHF.

The chain uses TRBV4-2 and TRBJ1-1; D is perhaps TRBD1 (5 bases). Germline V gene lookup returns CDR1 LGHNA and CDR2 YNFKEQ. This CDR3 comprises 14 residues. Trimming stripped 6 bases from V and 5 bases from J, with 16 bases between. For the CDR3, the DNA is TGTGCCAGCAGTCGCACCGGGGGGAAGACTGAAGCTTTCTTT. Translating it yields CASSRTGGKTEAFF.

The chain couples TRBV19 to TRBJ1-2; D is uncertain. Germline CDR1 and CDR2: LNHDA and SQIVND (reference sequence). The V and J ends lost 2 bases and 8 bases respectively, with 12 bases between them. The CDR3 spans 13 residues. In DNA, the CDR3 is TGTGCCAGTAGTATAATCCGCGGGGAGGGCTACACCTTC. Protein sequence: CASSIIRGEGYTF.

The chain has TRBV6-5 and TRBJ2-7; 8 bases agree with TRBD1. Germline CDR1 reads MNHEY; CDR2 reads SVGAGI. With 0 bases clipped from V and 10 bases from J, the junction kept 11 bases outside the gene matches. The CDR3 totals 15 residues. The CDR3 spells CASSYSSGTGFVQYF. The CDR3 DNA reads as TGTGCCAGCAGTTACTCCTCCGGGACAGGCTTTGTCCAGTACTTC.

This chain joins TRBV5-1 and TRBJ1-1; 9 bases map to TRBD1. The CDR3 loop spans 15 amino acids. The V gene's germline CDR1 is SGHRS and CDR2 YFSETQ. V dropped 1 base and J dropped 6; count of bases not matched to a gene: 7. CDR3 residues: CASSLRADRGAEAFF. DNA of the CDR3: TGCGCCAGCAGCTTGCGTGCCGACAGGGGGGCTGAAGCTTTCTTT. Full variable domain (missing parts from reference TRBV5-1 and TRBJ1-1): KAGVTQTPRYLIKTRGQQVTLSCSPISGHRSVSWYQQTPGQGLQFLFEYFSETQRNKGNFPGRFSGRQFSNSRSEMNVSTLELGDSALYLCASSLRADRGAEAFFGQGTRLTVV.

The chain couples TRBV19 to TRBJ1-4; no clear D gene. CDR3 length equals 15 residues. The V and J ends lost 6 bases and 7 bases respectively, with 18 bases between them. Germline V CDR1 and CDR2: LNHDA, SQIVND (reference sequence). The CDR3 here is CASSQAGNLGEKLFF. For the CDR3, the DNA is TGTGCCAGTAGCCAGGCGGGTAACCTTGGTGAAAAACTGTTTTTT. Based on the CDR3 plus reference TRBV19 and TRBJ1-4, the full variable domain is DGGITQSPKYLFRKEGQNVTLSCEQNLNHDAMYWYRQDPGQGLRLIYYSQIVNDFQKGDIAEGYSVSREKKESFPLTVTSAQKNPTAFYLCASSQAGNLGEKLFFGSGTQLSVL.

The chain is built from TRBV18 and TRBJ2-3; TRBD1 agrees at 8 bases. The junction had 9 bases not matched to a gene; V was cut back by 4 bases and J by 3 bases. This CDR3 has 16 residues. Germline lookup yields CDR1 KGHSH and CDR2 LQKENI. CDR3 in DNA: TGTGCCAGCTCACTACGGCCGGACAGGGCAACAGATACGCAGTATTTT. It codes for CASSLRPDRATDTQYF.

The chain employs TRBV10-1 and TRBJ2-3; D call uncertain. This CDR3 contains 12 residues. V shed 4 bases and J shed 6 bases, with 8 bases lying between them. The germline CDR1 and CDR2 sequences are WNHNN and SYGVQD (reference sequence). The CDR3 region is CASSGYGDTQYF. The CDR3 DNA reads as TGCGCCAGCAGTGGATACGGTGATACGCAGTATTTT.

The chain carries TRBV6-1 and TRBJ1-1; D gene uncertain. Germline assignment: CDR1 MNHNS and CDR2 SASEGT. There are 12 residues in the CDR3. V was cut by 0 bases and J by 11 bases, with 10 bases left in between. The CDR3 DNA is TGTGCCAGCAGTGAAGCAATCCGGCGGGCTTTCTTT. As protein: CASSEAIRRAFF.

The chain employs TRBV19 and TRBJ1-2; tentative D call: TRBD1 (5 bases). Trimming took 10 bases from V and 4 from J, leaving 13 bases between them. Germline V gene data show CDR1 as LNHDA and CDR2 as SQIVND (reference sequence). The length of the CDR3 is 12 residues. CDR3 in amino acids: CATHGDSYGYTF. Written as DNA, the CDR3 is TGTGCCACCCACGGGGACTCCTATGGCTACACCTTC.

This chain joins TRBV19 and TRBJ1-2; 10 bases align to TRBD1. This CDR3 spans 17 amino acids. V trimming: 4 bases; J trimming: 4 bases; junction bases outside the gene matches: 12. CDR1 LNHDA and CDR2 SQIVND come from the germline V gene (reference sequence). The CDR3: CASSRRGQGIAGYGYTF. Here the CDR3 DNA reads TGTGCCAGTAGTAGACGGGGACAGGGGATAGCCGGCTATGGCTACACCTTC.

This clone was detected only a few times. The V gene is TRBV11-2, the J gene TRBJ2-7; D might be TRBD1 or TRBD2, each matching 7 bases. Germline V gene lookup returns CDR1 SGHAT and CDR2 FQNNGV. The CDR3 is 14 residues long. Deletions cut 4 bases from V and 9 bases from J, with 19 bases between. CDR3 sequence (DNA): TGTGCCAGCAGCTGGGAGGGGGCTAGTCGTGGGCAGTACTTC. Encoded protein: CASSWEGASRGQYF.